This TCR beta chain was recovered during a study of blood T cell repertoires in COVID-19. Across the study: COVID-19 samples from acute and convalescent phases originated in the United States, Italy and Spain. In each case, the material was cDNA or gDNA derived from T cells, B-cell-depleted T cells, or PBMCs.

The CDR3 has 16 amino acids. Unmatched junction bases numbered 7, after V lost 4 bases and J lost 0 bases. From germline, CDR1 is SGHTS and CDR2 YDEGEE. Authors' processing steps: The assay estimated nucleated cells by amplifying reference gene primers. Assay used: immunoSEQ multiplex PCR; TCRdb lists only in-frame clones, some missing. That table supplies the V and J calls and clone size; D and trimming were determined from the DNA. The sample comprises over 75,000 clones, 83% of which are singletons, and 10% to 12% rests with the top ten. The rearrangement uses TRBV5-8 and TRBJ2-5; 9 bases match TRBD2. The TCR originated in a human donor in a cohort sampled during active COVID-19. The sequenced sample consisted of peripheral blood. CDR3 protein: CASSVTSGANQETQYF. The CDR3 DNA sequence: TGTGCCAGCAGCGTGACTAGCGGAGCCAACCAAGAGACCCAGTACTTC. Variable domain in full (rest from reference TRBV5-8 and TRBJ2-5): EAGVTQSPTHLIKTRGQQATLRCSPISGHTSVYWYQQALGLGLQFLLWYDEGEERNRGNFPPRFSGRQFPNYSSELNVNALELEDSALYLCASSVTSGANQETQYFGPGTRLLVL.